Sequencing of this T cell receptor beta chain was carried out in a study of OX40 agonist ivuxolimab in advanced cancers. Study-wide background: Patients received the agonistic anti-OX40 (CD134) antibody ivuxolimab. Study findings and constraints: CD4+ and CD8+ blood T cells expanded clonally by week 6 at 0.1 to 3.0 mg/kg.

As concerns this clone: Its antigen is currently unknown.

Peripheral blood came from all dose cohorts at three timepoints. Measured with immunoSEQ multiplex PCR; TCRdb has only the in-frame clones, and not every one. The sample carries 50,000 to 85,000 clones, roughly 87% recorded once. CDR1 and CDR2 from the germline V gene are KGHSH and LQKENI. V dropped 3 bases and J dropped 3; count of bases not matched to a gene: 5. There are 15 residues in the CDR3. V is TRBV18 and J is TRBJ2-1, with TRBD2 matching over 7 bases. The sample here was CD4+ or CD8+ T cells sorted from blood, taken in a trial of the OX40 agonist ivuxolimab. The source of this sequence is an adult with an advanced solid tumor such as melanoma, head and neck, liver or kidney cancer. CDR3 sequence: CASSPLREIYNEQFF. For the CDR3, the DNA is TGTGCCAGCTCACCGCTGCGGGAGATCTACAATGAGCAGTTCTTC.